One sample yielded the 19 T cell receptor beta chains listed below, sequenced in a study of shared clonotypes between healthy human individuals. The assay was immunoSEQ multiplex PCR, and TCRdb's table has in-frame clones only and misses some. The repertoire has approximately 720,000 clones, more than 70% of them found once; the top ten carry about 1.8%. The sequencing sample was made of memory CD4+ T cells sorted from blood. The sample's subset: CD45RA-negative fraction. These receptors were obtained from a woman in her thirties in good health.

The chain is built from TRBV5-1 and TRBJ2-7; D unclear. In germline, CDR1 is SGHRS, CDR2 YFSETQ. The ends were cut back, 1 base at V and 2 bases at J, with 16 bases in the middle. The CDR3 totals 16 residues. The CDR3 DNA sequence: TGCGCCAGCAGCTTGAACCCCGGACCTCCCACCTACGAGCAGTACTTC. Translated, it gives CASSLNPGPPTYEQYF.

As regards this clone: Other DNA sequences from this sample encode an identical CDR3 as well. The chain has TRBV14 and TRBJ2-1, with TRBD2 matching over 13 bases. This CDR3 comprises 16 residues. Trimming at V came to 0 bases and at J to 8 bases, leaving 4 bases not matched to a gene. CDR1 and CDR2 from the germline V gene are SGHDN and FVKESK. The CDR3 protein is CASSQDRTSGRYEQFF. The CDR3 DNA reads TGTGCCAGCAGCCAAGATAGGACTAGCGGGAGATATGAGCAGTTCTTC.

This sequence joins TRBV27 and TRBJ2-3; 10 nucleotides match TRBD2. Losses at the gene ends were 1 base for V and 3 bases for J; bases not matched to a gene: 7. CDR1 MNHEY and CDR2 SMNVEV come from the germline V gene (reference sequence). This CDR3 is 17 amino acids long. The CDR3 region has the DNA TGTGCCAGCAGTTTATTCAGCGGGAGGGCCGCGACAGATACGCAGTATTTT. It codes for CASSLFSGRAATDTQYF.

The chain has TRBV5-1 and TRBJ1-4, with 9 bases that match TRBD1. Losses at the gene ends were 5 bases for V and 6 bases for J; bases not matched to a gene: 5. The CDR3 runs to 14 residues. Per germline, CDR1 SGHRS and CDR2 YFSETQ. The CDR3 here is CASRPGQGYEKLFF. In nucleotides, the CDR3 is TGCGCCAGCAGACCCGGACAGGGGTATGAAAAACTGTTTTTT.

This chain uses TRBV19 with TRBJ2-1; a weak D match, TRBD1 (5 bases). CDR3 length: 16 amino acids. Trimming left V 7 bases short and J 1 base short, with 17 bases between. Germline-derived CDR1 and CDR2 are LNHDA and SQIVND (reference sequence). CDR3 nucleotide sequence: TGTGCCAGTACCCAAAGGGGCGGTTCGTCCTACAATGAGCAGTTCTTC. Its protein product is CASTQRGGSSYNEQFF.

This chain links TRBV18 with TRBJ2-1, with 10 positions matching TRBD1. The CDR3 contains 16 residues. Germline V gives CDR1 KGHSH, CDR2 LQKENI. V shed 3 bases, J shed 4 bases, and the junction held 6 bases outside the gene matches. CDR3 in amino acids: CASSPTGTGVYNEQFF. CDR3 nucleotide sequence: TGTGCCAGCTCACCTACCGGGACAGGGGTTTACAATGAGCAGTTCTTC.

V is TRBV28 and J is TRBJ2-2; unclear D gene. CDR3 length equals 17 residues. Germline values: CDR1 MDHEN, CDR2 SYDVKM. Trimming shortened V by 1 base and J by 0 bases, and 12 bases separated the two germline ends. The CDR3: CASSLFASNANTGELFF. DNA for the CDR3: TGTGCCAGCAGTTTATTTGCGTCCAACGCGAACACCGGGGAGCTGTTTTTT. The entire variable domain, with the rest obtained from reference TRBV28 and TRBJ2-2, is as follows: DVKVTQSSRYLVKRTGEKVFLECVQDMDHENMFWYRQDPGLGLRLIYFSYDVKMKEKGDIPEGYSVSREKKERFSLILESASTNQTSMYLCASSLFASNANTGELFFGEGSRLTVL.

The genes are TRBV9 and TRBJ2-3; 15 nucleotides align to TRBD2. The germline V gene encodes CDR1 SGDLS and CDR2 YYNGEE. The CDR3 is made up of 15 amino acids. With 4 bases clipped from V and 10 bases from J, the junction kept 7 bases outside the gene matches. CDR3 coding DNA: TGTGCCAGCAGCTATGGGACTAGCGGGAGGAAGCCGCAGTATTTT. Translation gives CASSYGTSGRKPQYF.

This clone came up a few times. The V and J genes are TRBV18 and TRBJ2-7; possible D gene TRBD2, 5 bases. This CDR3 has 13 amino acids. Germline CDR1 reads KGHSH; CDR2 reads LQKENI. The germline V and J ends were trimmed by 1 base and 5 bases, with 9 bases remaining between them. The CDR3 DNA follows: TGTGCCAGCTCACCACTCGCCGGGGACGAGCAGTACTTC. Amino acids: CASSPLAGDEQYF.

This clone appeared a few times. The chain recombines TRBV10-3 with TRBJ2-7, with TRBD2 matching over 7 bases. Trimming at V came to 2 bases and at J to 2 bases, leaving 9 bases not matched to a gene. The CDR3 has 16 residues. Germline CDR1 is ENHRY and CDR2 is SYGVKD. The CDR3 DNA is TGTGCCATCAGTGAGCCCCCGGGAGGAGAGACCTACGAGCAGTACTTC. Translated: CAISEPPGGETYEQYF.

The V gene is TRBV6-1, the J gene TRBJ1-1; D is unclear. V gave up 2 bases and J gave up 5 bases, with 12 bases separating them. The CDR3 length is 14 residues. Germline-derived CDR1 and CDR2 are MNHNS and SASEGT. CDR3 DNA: TGTGCCAGCAGTGAATTCGTTGAGTCGACTGAAGCTTTCTTT. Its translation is CASSEFVESTEAFF.

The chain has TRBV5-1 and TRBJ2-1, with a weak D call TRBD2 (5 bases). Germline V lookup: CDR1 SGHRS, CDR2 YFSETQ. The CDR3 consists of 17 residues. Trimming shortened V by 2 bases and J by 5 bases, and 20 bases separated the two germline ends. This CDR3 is CASSFSNAERSHNEQFF. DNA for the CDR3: TGCGCCAGCAGCTTTTCGAATGCAGAGCGGAGCCACAATGAGCAGTTCTTC. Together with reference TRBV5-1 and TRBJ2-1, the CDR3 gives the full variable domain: KAGVTQTPRYLIKTRGQQVTLSCSPISGHRSVSWYQQTPGQGLQFLFEYFSETQRNKGNFPGRFSGRQFSNSRSEMNVSTLELGDSALYLCASSFSNAERSHNEQFFGPGTRLTVL.

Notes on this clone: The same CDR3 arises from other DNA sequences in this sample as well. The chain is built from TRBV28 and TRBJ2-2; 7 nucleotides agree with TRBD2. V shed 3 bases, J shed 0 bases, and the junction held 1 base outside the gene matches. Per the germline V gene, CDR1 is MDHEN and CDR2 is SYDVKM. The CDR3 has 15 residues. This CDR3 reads CASSLAGANTGELFF. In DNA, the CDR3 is TGTGCCAGCAGTTTGGCGGGAGCGAACACCGGGGAGCTGTTTTTT.

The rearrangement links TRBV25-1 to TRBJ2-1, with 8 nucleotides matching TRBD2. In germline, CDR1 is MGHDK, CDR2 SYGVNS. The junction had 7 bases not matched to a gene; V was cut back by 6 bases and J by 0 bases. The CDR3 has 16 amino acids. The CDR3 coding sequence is TGTGCCAGCAGCTCACTAGCGGCCTTCTCCTACAATGAGCAGTTCTTC. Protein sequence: CASSSLAAFSYNEQFF.

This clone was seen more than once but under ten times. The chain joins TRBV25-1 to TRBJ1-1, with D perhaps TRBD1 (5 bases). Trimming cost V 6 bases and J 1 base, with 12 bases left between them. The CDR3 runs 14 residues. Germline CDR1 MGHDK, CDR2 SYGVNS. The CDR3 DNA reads TGTGCCAGCAGAAAACGGGACGGGAACACTGAAGCTTTCTTT. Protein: CASRKRDGNTEAFF. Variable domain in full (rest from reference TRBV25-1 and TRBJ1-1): EADIYQTPRYLVIGTGKKITLECSQTMGHDKMYWYQQDPGMELHLIHYSYGVNSTEKGDLSSESTVSRIRTEHFPLTLESARPSHTSQYLCASRKRDGNTEAFFGQGTRLTVV.

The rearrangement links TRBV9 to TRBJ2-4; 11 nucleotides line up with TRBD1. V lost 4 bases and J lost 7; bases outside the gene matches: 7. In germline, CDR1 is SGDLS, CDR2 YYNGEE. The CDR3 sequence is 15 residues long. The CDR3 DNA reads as TGTGCCAGCAGCCGGGGACAGGGGGGTACGAACATTCAGTACTTC. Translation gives CASSRGQGGTNIQYF.

The CDR3 bases are TGTGCCAGCAGCCCGGGCCCTTATGGCTACACCTTC. Protein: CASSPGPYGYTF. This rearrangement joins TRBV7-2 to TRBJ1-2; D call uncertain. CDR1 and CDR2 from the germline V gene are SGHTA and FQGNSA. This CDR3 comprises 12 residues. The germline V and J ends were trimmed by 5 bases and 5 bases, with 9 bases remaining between them. The full variable domain, its missing parts supplied by reference TRBV7-2 and TRBJ1-2, is GAGVSQSPSNKVTEKGKDVELRCDPISGHTALYWYRQSLGQGLEFLIYFQGNSAPDKSGLPSDRFSAERTGGSVSTLTIQRTQQEDSAVYLCASSPGPYGYTFGSGTRLTVV.

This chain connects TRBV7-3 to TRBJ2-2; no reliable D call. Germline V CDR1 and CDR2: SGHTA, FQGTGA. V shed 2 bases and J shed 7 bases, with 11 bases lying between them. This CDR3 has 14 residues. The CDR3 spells CASSLVFAGGELFF. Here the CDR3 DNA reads TGTGCCAGCAGCTTAGTTTTCGCCGGCGGGGAGCTGTTTTTT.

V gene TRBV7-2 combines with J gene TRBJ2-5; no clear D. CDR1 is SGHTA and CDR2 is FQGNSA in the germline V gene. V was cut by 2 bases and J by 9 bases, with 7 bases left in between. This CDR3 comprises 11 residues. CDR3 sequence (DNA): TGTGCCAGCAGCTTATCCGTGGCCCAGTACTTC. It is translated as CASSLSVAQYF.